This T cell receptor (beta chain) stems from a study of tumor-infiltrating lymphocytes in primary liver carcinoma. Overall study context: Patients included men and women of 30 to 69 years.

Constant-region priming of roughly 0.45 ug total RNA yielded TCR beta cDNA. Amplification in three nested multiplex PCR rounds with slightly modified ARM-PCR gave rise to TCR beta libraries. Each of the first two PCR rounds ran approximately 10 cycles with TRBV1-TRBV30 forward and C-beta reverse primers. TCRdb re-derived calls from the multiplex PCR reads in MiXCR, one entry per CDR3 protein. The sample has about 310,000 distinct CDR3 sequences; 45% to 70% are singletons. The study's findings and limits: Overlap in tumor-adjacent and tumor-blood pairs fell below that of tumor region pairs.

In addition to blood RNA drawn from unsorted whole blood, germline DNA was extracted. With 5 bases removed from V and 2 bases from J, the gap between germline ends came to 18 bases. CDR3 size: 16 residues. CDR1 and CDR2 (germline): MNHNS, SASEGT. Concerning this clonotype: Its antigen is not identified. A single base separates this from a much larger clone, so it may be a read error. A read error is likely, as this CDR3 ends without the conserved phenylalanine or tryptophan.

The material sequenced was peripheral blood. The chain joins TRBV6-1 to TRBJ2-5; D not resolved. The sequence derives from a woman between 25 and 40 years old with primary liver carcinoma and hepatitis B virus infection. The DNA for the CDR3 is TGTGCCAGCAGTAGGGCGAAACGTCCCCGGCAAGAGACCCAGTACTCC. This codes for CASSRAKRPRQETQYS.